Listed here are 10 T cell receptor beta chains from one sample, sequenced in a study of cytomegalovirus exposure and HLA in healthy donors. Primers: 60 Vbeta forward and 13 Jbeta reverse. Sequencing used immunoSEQ multiplex PCR; TCRdb keeps in-frame clones, though not all of them. The table lists about 150,000 clones, approximately 81% of them singletons. The sample consisted of PBMCs. The receptors originated from a boy aged 2 to 9 in good health and CMV-seronegative.

This clone was seen only once. The chain recombines TRBV7-3 with TRBJ2-1, with D tentatively TRBD2 (5 bases). This CDR3 is built from 12 residues. V was shortened by 1 base and J by 9 bases, with 7 bases between the two germline ends. Germline V gives CDR1 SGHTA, CDR2 FQGTGA. CDR3 protein: CASSLRAGEQFF. The CDR3 DNA reads TGTGCCAGCAGCTTAAGGGCGGGTGAGCAGTTCTTC. The full variable domain, in which reference TRBV7-3 and TRBJ2-1 provide the parts outside the CDR3, is GAGVSQTPSNKVTEKGKYVELRCDPISGHTALYWYRQSLGQGPEFLIYFQGTGAADDSGLPNDRFFAVRPEGSVSTLKIQRTERGDSAVYLCASSLRAGEQFFGPGTRLTVL.

The chain uses TRBV11-2 and TRBJ2-7; D possibly corresponds to TRBD1 (6 bases). Germline loops: CDR1 SGHAT, CDR2 FQNNGV. The V gene lost 6 bases and the J gene lost 5 bases, with 20 bases spanning the gap. CDR3 length: 15 residues. DNA for the CDR3: TGTGCCAGCAGAGGGGGAAGCCAACCGTCCAACGAGCAGTACTTC. Protein: CASRGGSQPSNEQYF. Combining the CDR3 with reference TRBV11-2 and TRBJ2-7 gives the whole variable domain EAGVAQSPRYKIIEKRQSVAFWCNPISGHATLYWYQQILGQGPKLLIQFQNNGVVDDSQLPKDRFSAERLKGVDSTLKIQPAKLEDSAVYLCASRGGSQPSNEQYFGPGTRLTVT.

This sequence joins TRBV29-1 and TRBJ1-2; 8 positions agree with TRBD1. Germline assignment: CDR1 SQVTM and CDR2 ANQGSEA. This CDR3 region has 16 residues. Trimming took 4 bases from V and 4 from J; bases not matched to a gene: 14. The CDR3 DNA follows: TGCAGCGTTGCAGGGGGCCTACAGGAGGGATCCTATGGCTACACCTTC. This translates into CSVAGGLQEGSYGYTF.

This sequence joins TRBV7-9 and TRBJ2-3; D perhaps matches TRBD2 (5 bases). The V gene lost 5 bases and the J gene lost 4 bases, with 7 bases spanning the gap. The CDR3 contains 12 residues. Per the germline V gene, CDR1 is SEHNR and CDR2 is FQNEAQ (reference sequence). In DNA, the CDR3 is TGTGCCAGCAGCCTGAGGGCAGATACGCAGTATTTT. Residues: CASSLRADTQYF.

This chain connects TRBV11-3 to TRBJ2-3, with 13 bases aligning to TRBD2. V lost 5 bases and J lost 2; bases outside the gene matches: 7. From germline, CDR1 is SGHNT and CDR2 YENEEA. The CDR3 loop spans 17 amino acids. This CDR3 reads CASSLGTSGAYTDTQYF. The CDR3 coding sequence is TGTGCCAGCAGCCTCGGGACTAGCGGGGCCTACACAGATACGCAGTATTTT.

The rearrangement joins TRBV4-2 to TRBJ1-6; 9 nucleotides line up with TRBD1. Germline CDR1 reads LGHNA; CDR2 reads YNFKEQ. Trimming at V came to 0 bases and at J to 7 bases, leaving 7 bases not matched to a gene. The CDR3 covers 17 residues. CDR3 protein: CASSQDPTGTGNSPLHF. The CDR3 DNA follows: TGTGCCAGCAGCCAAGATCCGACCGGGACAGGGAATTCACCCCTCCACTTT.

V gene TRBV6-5 combines with J gene TRBJ1-2; weak D call: TRBD1 (6 bases). Deletions cut 6 bases from V and 8 bases from J, with 13 bases between. Germline values: CDR1 MNHEY, CDR2 SVGAGI. This CDR3 spans 12 amino acids. The DNA of the CDR3 is TGTGCCAGCAGCCCGCAGGACAGAGGCTACACCTTC. It specifies CASSPQDRGYTF.

The V call is TRBV5-6, the J call TRBJ2-3, with D unresolved. CDR1 and CDR2 (germline): SGHDT, YYEEEE. The CDR3 sequence is 15 residues long. V shed 0 bases and J shed 2 bases, with 10 bases lying between them. The CDR3 nucleotides are TGTGCCAGCAGCTTGGGTGGCAGGCCCACAGATACGCAGTATTTT. Translation gives CASSLGGRPTDTQYF. The full variable domain, rest sourced from reference TRBV5-6 and TRBJ2-3, is DAGVTQSPTHLIKTRGQQVTLRCSPKSGHDTVSWYQQALGQGPQFIFQYYEEEERQRGNFPDRFSGHQFPNYSSELNVNALLLGDSALYLCASSLGGRPTDTQYFGPGTRLTVL.

V gene TRBV28 combines with J gene TRBJ1-2, with 7 bases lining up with TRBD1. Germline loops: CDR1 MDHEN, CDR2 SYDVKM. This CDR3 is built from 12 residues. With 7 bases clipped from V and 8 bases from J, the junction kept 7 bases outside the gene matches. CDR3 nucleotides: TGTGCCAGCATCAGAGGGGGCGCGGGCTACACCTTC. This gives the protein CASIRGGAGYTF.

This clone was observed a few times. This chain joins TRBV2 and TRBJ1-5; D is undetermined. This CDR3 has 13 residues. The V and J ends lost 7 bases and 7 bases respectively, with 14 bases between them. Germline lookup yields CDR1 SNHLY and CDR2 FYNNEI. The CDR3 sequence is CASNEVKTQPQHF. The CDR3 DNA is TGTGCCAGCAACGAGGTAAAGACCCAGCCCCAGCATTTT. Based on the CDR3 plus reference TRBV2 and TRBJ1-5, the full variable domain is EPEVTQTPSHQVTQMGQEVILRCVPISNHLYFYWYRQILGQKVEFLVSFYNNEISEKSEIFDDQFSVERPDGSNFTLKIRSTKLEDSAMYFCASNEVKTQPQHFGDGTRLSIL.